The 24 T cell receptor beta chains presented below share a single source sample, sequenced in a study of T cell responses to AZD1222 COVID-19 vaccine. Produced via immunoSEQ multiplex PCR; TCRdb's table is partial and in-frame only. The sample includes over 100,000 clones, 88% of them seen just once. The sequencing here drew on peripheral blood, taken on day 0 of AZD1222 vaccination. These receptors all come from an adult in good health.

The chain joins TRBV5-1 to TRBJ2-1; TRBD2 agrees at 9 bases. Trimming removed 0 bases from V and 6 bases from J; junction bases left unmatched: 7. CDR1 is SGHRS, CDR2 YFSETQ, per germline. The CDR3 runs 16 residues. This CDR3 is CASSLARRGGLNEQFF. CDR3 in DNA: TGCGCCAGCAGCTTGGCGCGGCGGGGGGGCCTCAATGAGCAGTTCTTC.

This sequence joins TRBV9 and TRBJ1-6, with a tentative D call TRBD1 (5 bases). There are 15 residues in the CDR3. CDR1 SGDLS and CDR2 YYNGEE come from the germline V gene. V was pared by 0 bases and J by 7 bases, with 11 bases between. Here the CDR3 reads CASSVGGTRNSPLHF. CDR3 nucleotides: TGTGCCAGCAGCGTAGGGGGGACTAGGAATTCACCCCTCCACTTT.

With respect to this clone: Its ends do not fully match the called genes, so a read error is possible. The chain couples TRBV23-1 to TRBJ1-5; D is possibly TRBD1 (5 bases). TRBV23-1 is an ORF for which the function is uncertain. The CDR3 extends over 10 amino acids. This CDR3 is CASKILEGIF. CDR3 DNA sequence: TGCGCCAGCAAAATATTAGAGGGGATTTTT.

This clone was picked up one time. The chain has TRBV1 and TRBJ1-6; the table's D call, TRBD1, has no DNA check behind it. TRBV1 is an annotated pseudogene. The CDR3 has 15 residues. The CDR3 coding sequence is TGCACCAGCAGCCAAGGGACCCGGACAGAATCACCCCTCCACTTT. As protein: CTSSQGTRTESPLHF.

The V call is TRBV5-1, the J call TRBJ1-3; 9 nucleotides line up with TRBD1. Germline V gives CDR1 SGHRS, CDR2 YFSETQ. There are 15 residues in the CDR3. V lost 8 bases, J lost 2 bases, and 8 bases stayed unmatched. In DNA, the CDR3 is TGCGCCAGTGCCCCCGGGACAGGGACTGGAAACACCATATATTTT. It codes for CASAPGTGTGNTIYF.

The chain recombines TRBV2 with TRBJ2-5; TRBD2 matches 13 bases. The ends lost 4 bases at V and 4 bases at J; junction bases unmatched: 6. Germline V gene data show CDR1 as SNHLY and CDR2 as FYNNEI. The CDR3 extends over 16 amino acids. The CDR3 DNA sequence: TGTGCCAGCAGTGGGGGGACTAGCGGGGAGGGAGAGACCCAGTACTTC. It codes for CASSGGTSGEGETQYF.

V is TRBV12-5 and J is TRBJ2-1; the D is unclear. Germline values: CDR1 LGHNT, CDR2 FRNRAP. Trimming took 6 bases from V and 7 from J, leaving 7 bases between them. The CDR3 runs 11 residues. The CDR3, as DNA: TGTGCTAGTGGGTCGGTTAATGAGCAGTTCTTC. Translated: CASGSVNEQFF. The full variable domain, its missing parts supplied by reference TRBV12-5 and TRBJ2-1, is DARVTQTPRHKVTEMGQEVTMRCQPILGHNTVFWYRQTMMQGLELLAYFRNRAPLDDSGMPKDRFSAEMPDATLATLKIQPSEPRDSAVYFCASGSVNEQFFGPGTRLTVL.

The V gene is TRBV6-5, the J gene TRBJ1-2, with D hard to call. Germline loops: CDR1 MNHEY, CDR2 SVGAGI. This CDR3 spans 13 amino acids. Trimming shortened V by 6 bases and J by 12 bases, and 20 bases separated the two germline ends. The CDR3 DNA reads TGTGCCAGCAGCCTCTCCGGCCGTCCTTCTCACACCTTC. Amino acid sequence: CASSLSGRPSHTF.

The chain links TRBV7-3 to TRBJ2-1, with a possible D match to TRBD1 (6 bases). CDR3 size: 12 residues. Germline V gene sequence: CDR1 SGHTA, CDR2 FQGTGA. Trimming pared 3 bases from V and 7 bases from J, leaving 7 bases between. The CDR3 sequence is CASSLDSNEQFF. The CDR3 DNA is TGTGCCAGCAGCTTGGACAGTAATGAGCAGTTCTTC.

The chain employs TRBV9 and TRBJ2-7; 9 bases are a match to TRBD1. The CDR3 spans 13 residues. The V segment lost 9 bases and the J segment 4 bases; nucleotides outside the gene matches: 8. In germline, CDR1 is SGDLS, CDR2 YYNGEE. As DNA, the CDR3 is TGTGCCAACCAGGACAGGGGTGGGTACGAGCAGTACTTC. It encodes CANQDRGGYEQYF.

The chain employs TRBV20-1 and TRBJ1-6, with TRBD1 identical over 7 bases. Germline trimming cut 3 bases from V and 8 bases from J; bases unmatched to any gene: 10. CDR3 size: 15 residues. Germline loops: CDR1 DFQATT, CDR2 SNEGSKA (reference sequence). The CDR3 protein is CSASSARGLYSPLHF. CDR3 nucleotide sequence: TGCAGTGCTAGTTCTGCCAGGGGGTTGTATTCACCCCTCCACTTT.

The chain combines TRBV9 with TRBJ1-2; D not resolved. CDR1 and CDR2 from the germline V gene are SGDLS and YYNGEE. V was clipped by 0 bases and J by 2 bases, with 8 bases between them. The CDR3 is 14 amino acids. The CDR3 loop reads CASSVDGSNYGYTF. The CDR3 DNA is TGTGCCAGCAGCGTAGACGGGTCAAACTATGGCTACACCTTC.

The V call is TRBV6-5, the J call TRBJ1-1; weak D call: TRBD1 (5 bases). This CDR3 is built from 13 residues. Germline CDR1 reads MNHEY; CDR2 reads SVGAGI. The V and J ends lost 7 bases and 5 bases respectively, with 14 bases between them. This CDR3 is CASMSVRGTEAFF. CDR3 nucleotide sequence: TGTGCCAGCATGTCGGTGAGGGGAACTGAAGCTTTCTTT.

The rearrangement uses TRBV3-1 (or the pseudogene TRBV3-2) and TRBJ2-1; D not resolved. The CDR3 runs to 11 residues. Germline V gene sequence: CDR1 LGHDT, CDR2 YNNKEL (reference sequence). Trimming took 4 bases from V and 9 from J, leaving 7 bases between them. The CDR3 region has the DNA TGTGCCAGCAGCCTCCATGGTGAGCAGTTCTTC. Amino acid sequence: CASSLHGEQFF.

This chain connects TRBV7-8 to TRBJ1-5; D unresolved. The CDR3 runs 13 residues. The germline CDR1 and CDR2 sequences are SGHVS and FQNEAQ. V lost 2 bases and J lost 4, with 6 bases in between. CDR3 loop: CASSLNQNQPQHF. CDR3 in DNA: TGTGCCAGCAGCTTAAATCAGAATCAGCCCCAGCATTTT.

For the CDR3, the DNA is TGTGCCAGCAACAAAGCGGGGGGCTCCTACGAGCAGTACTTC. Its translation is CASNKAGGSYEQYF. The V and J genes are TRBV9 and TRBJ2-7, with 9 bases identical to TRBD2. CDR1 is SGDLS, CDR2 YYNGEE, per germline. This CDR3 has 14 amino acids. After removal of 6 bases from V and 0 bases from J, the junction contained 4 bases not matched to a gene. Variable domain in full (rest from reference TRBV9 and TRBJ2-7): DSGVTQTPKHLITATGQRVTLRCSPRSGDLSVYWYQQSLDQGLQFLIQYYNGEERAKGNILERFSAQQFPDLHSELNLSSLELGDSALYFCASNKAGGSYEQYFGPGTRLTVT.

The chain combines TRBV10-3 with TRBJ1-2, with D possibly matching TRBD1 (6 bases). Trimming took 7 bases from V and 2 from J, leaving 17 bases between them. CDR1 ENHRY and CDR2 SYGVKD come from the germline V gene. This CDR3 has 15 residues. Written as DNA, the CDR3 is TGTGCCATCACAGCTTCGGCAGGGGCAAACTATGGCTACACCTTC. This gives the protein CAITASAGANYGYTF.

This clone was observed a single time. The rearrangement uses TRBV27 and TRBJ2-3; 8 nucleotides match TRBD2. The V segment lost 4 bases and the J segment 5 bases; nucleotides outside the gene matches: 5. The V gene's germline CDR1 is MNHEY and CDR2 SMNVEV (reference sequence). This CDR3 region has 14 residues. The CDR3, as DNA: TGTGCCAGCAGTTGGAGCGGGGGTGGAGATACGCAGTATTTT. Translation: CASSWSGGGDTQYF.

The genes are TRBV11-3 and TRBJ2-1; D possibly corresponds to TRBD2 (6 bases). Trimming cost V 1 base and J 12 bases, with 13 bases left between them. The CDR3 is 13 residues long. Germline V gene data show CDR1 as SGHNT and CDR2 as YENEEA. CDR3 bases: TGTGCCAGCAGCTTAGTGGCGGGGATGGGGCAGTTCTTC. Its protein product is CASSLVAGMGQFF.

The CDR3 region is CASRLPMWVYYGYTF. The CDR3 region has the DNA TGTGCCAGCAGGCTACCAATGTGGGTTTACTATGGCTACACCTTC. This rearrangement joins TRBV6-5 to TRBJ1-2; no firm D call. From germline, CDR1 is MNHEY and CDR2 SVGAGI. Between the trimmed V and J ends, which lost 6 bases and 3 bases, there was a span of 17 bases. This CDR3 has 15 amino acids.

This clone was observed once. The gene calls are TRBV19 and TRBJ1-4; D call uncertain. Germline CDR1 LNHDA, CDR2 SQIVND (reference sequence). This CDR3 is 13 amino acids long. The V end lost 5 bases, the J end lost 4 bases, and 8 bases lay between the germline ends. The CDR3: CASSFGLNEKLFF. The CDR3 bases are TGTGCCAGTAGTTTTGGACTTAATGAAAAACTGTTTTTT.

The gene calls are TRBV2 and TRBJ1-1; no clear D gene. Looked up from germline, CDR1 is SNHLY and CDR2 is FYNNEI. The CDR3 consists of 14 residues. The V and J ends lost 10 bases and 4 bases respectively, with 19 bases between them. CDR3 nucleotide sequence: TGTGCCACCGTCAGGAATCTGGGAGGCACTGAAGCTTTCTTT. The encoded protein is CATVRNLGGTEAFF.

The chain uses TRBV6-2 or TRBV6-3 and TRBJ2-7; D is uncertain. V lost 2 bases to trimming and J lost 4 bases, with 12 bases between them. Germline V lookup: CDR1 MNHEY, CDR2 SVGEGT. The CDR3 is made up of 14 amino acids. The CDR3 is CASSYISRAYEQYF. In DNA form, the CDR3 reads TGTGCCAGCAGTTACATCTCGAGAGCTTACGAGCAGTACTTC.

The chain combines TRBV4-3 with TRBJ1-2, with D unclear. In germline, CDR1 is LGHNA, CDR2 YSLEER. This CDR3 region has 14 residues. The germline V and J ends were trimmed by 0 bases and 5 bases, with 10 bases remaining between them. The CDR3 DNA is TGCGCCAGCAGCCAAGAGGGCAGCTCTTATGGCTACACCTTC. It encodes CASSQEGSSYGYTF.